This T cell receptor (beta chain) was observed in a study of cytomegalovirus exposure and HLA in healthy donors. Whole-study findings and limits: Rare sequences made up most TCRs, while some public TCRs were found in many donors.

The method was immunoSEQ multiplex PCR; TCRdb's version includes in-frame clones alone and lacks a portion of them. The table includes approximately 54,000 clones, approximately 90% detected once. The germline gives CDR1 GTSNPN, CDR2 SVGIG (reference sequence). This CDR3 region has 18 residues. V lost 0 bases to trimming and J lost 4 bases; unmatched junction nucleotides: 16. This clone was picked up one time. Its antigen is currently unknown. This receptor was taken from a woman in her late teens or twenties in good health and CMV-seropositive. Material: PBMCs. The J gene is TRBJ1-2, the V gene TRBV30, with 8 bases fitting TRBD1. Here the CDR3 DNA reads TGTGCCTGGAGTGTACAAGGGTCGTGGACAGGGAACTTCTATGGCTACACCTTC. It yields the protein CAWSVQGSWTGNFYGYTF.